This TCR beta chain is drawn from a study of shared clonotypes between healthy human individuals. Study overall: CD4 naive and memory got three plates each, CD8 naive two, CD8 memory one. Broader study findings: Between a few donors, naive CD4 clonotypes were shared at a level of about 5%.

For this clone: Antigen specificity is unknown.

It was across several immunoSEQ plates that each subset's genomic DNA was evenly split. In replicate PCRs of sorted subsets, around 0.2 ug DNA, about 29,000 T cell genomes, was used. Produced via immunoSEQ multiplex PCR; TCRdb's table is partial and in-frame only. The table records some 2,000,000 clones, less than 95% of them present only once. CD8 cells regarded as naive lacked CD45RO, were positively chosen for CCR7, and omitted terminally differentiated effector memory CD45RA+ cells. The sequencing sample was made of naive CD8+ T cells sorted from blood. This receptor was identified in a man younger than 30 in good health.

For the CDR3, the DNA is TGTGCCAGCAGCTTACTGGCCATTAGCTCCTACGAGCAGTACTTC. It translates to CASSLLAISSYEQYF. The rearrangement links TRBV7-6 to TRBJ2-7; D is uncertain. Trimming shortened V by 2 bases and J by 0 bases, and 11 bases separated the two germline ends. The CDR3 has 15 amino acids. Germline values: CDR1 SGHVS, CDR2 FNYEAQ.